The 20 T cell receptor beta chains below come from one sample, sequenced in a study of neurological immune-mediated disorders. TCRdb independently ran MiXCR on the 5' RACE reads; one entry per CDR3 protein. Altogether about 26,000 distinct CDR3 sequences are present, about 3.5% being singletons, with the ten largest covering 7%. What was sequenced was PBMCs. All receptors derive from a woman under 40 with multiple sclerosis.

V usage is TRBV7-2 and J usage is TRBJ2-7, with TRBD1 identical over 11 bases. This CDR3 contains 14 residues. The germline CDR1 and CDR2 sequences are SGHTA and FQGNSA. V lost 5 bases, J lost 5 bases, and 5 bases stayed unmatched. The CDR3 nucleotides are TGTGCCAGCAGCACACGGACAGGGGGCAACGAGCAGTACTTC. Translation: CASSTRTGGNEQYF.

This clonotype was detected many times. The chain joins TRBV6-5 to TRBJ2-7; TRBD2 is a possible D gene (6 bases). The germline V gene encodes CDR1 MNHEY and CDR2 SVGAGI. The V and J ends lost 2 bases and 8 bases respectively, with 16 bases between them. The CDR3 totals 14 residues. The DNA of the CDR3 is TGTGCCAGCAGTTACGGGGACTTAAAAGGGAAGCAGTACTTC. Translated: CASSYGDLKGKQYF.

This clonotype was detected ten times or more. V is TRBV6-2 or TRBV6-3 and J is TRBJ2-3; maybe TRBD2 (5 bases). The CDR3 contains 14 residues. Looked up from germline, CDR1 is MNHEY and CDR2 is SVGEGT. V lost 7 bases and J lost 3, with 14 bases in between. This CDR3 reads CASTRTTMTDTQYF. The CDR3 DNA sequence: TGTGCCAGCACGCGGACGACTATGACAGATACGCAGTATTTT.

The chain has TRBV18 and TRBJ1-5; D is unclear. Germline-derived CDR1 and CDR2 are KGHSH and LQKENI. Trimming removed 3 bases at V and 5 bases at J, with 14 bases between. The CDR3 has 15 residues. The CDR3 is CASSPNTNEDQPQHF. The CDR3 coding sequence is TGTGCCAGCTCACCTAATACCAACGAGGATCAGCCCCAGCATTTT.

This clonotype was recorded at least ten times. The rearrangement links TRBV7-2 to TRBJ1-6; D unclear. CDR3 length: 14 amino acids. CDR1 and CDR2 (germline): SGHTA, FQGNSA. V gave up 1 base and J gave up 7 bases, with 8 bases separating them. The CDR3 DNA reads TGTGCCAGCAGCTTAGTGAGAAGGAATTCACCCCTCCACTTT. This gives the protein CASSLVRRNSPLHF.

Ten or more counts support this clonotype. The rearrangement uses TRBV7-2 and TRBJ2-7; no clear D gene. The ends were cut back, 0 bases at V and 5 bases at J, with 5 bases in the middle. The germline CDR1 and CDR2 sequences are SGHTA and FQGNSA. The CDR3 spans 12 residues. The CDR3 DNA reads as TGTGCCAGCAGCTTAGCGAGGAACGAGCAGTACTTC. It is translated as CASSLARNEQYF.

This clonotype has ten or more counts. V and J are TRBV7-2 and TRBJ2-1; no definite D call. The V end was cut by 4 bases, the J end by 2 bases, with 12 bases between. This CDR3 region has 15 residues. CDR1 is SGHTA, CDR2 FQGNSA, per germline. CDR3 region: CASSSGPRTYNEQFF. The CDR3 bases are TGTGCCAGCAGCTCAGGCCCCAGGACCTACAATGAGCAGTTCTTC.

This clonotype was counted many times. The chain links TRBV7-2 to TRBJ2-3; the D is unclear. Trimming cost V 5 bases and J 6 bases, with 9 bases left between them. Germline V CDR1 and CDR2: SGHTA, FQGNSA. The CDR3 totals 12 residues. The CDR3 region is CASSPMRDTQYF. The DNA of the CDR3 is TGTGCCAGCAGCCCGATGAGGGATACGCAGTATTTT.

This clonotype was found many times. For the CDR3, the DNA is TGTGCCAGCAGCCTCAATCGACCCCTAACCTCCTACAATGAGCAGTTCTTC. It encodes CASSLNRPLTSYNEQFF. The rearrangement joins TRBV7-2 to TRBJ2-1; D is uncertain. Germline CDR1 reads SGHTA; CDR2 reads FQGNSA. The CDR3 has 17 residues. V lost 5 bases, J lost 0 bases, and 17 bases lay in between.

The gene calls are TRBV6-2 or TRBV6-3 and TRBJ2-7; 12 nucleotides match TRBD2. With V trimmed by 8 bases and J by 1 base, 15 bases remained unmatched. The CDR3 spans 18 residues. CDR1 and CDR2 (germline): MNHEY, SVGEGT. CDR3 sequence reads: CASQSPGLAGISSYEQYF. DNA for the CDR3: TGTGCCAGCCAAAGCCCTGGACTAGCGGGGATATCTTCCTACGAGCAGTACTTC.

This clonotype was recorded many times. This sequence joins TRBV20-1 and TRBJ2-2; 9 nucleotides align to TRBD1. CDR1 and CDR2 from the germline V gene are DFQATT and SNEGSKA (reference sequence). The CDR3 spans 17 residues. After removal of 4 bases from V and 1 base from J, the junction contained 10 bases not matched to a gene. DNA of the CDR3: TGCAGTGCTATATTAGGGTCGGGACAGGGGAACACCGGGGAGCTGTTTTTT. Encoded protein: CSAILGSGQGNTGELFF.

In its sample, this clonotype was seen many times. This may be a read error, as it is one base from a much larger clone. This sequence joins TRBV5-1 and TRBJ2-2; D may be TRBD1 (5 bases). V lost 5 bases and J lost 0, with 11 bases in between. CDR1 is SGHRS and CDR2 is YFSETQ in the germline V gene. The CDR3 contains 15 residues. For the CDR3, the DNA is TGCGCCAGCAGTCTGGACACCACGAACACCGGGGAGCTGTTTTTT. It encodes CASSLDTTNTGELFF.

In the case of this clonotype: A much larger clone differs by one base, so this may be a read error. Here the CDR3 omits its conserved ending phenylalanine or tryptophan, so a read error is the likely source. The chain couples TRBV5-1 to TRBJ1-2; perhaps TRBD1 as D (6 bases). In germline, CDR1 is SGHRS, CDR2 YFSETQ. The V and J ends lost 2 bases and 10 bases respectively, with 18 bases between them. This CDR3 has 14 residues. Written as DNA, the CDR3 is TGCGCCAGCAGCTTAGACCGGGACACCCTAACCTACACCTAC. Amino acid sequence: CASSLDRDTLTYTY.

This clonotype came up many times. The chain recombines TRBV7-2 with TRBJ2-2; no firm D call. The length of the CDR3 is 13 residues. Germline V CDR1 and CDR2: SGHTA, FQGNSA. Between the trimmed V and J ends, which lost 2 bases and 2 bases, there was a span of 3 bases. CDR3 DNA: TGTGCCAGCAGCTTATTTAACACCGGGGAGCTGTTTTTT. Its protein is CASSLFNTGELFF.

This clonotype was observed many times. V usage is TRBV7-9 and J usage is TRBJ1-4, with D hard to call. Looked up from germline, CDR1 is SEHNR and CDR2 is FQNEAQ (reference sequence). Deletions cut 5 bases from V and 4 bases from J, with 11 bases between. CDR3 length equals 14 residues. CDR3 amino acids: CASSPSGYNEKLFF. CDR3 DNA sequence: TGTGCCAGCAGCCCATCGGGGTATAATGAAAAACTGTTTTTT.

This clonotype came up many times. The gene calls are TRBV4-3 and TRBJ2-5, with unresolved D. The germline V gene encodes CDR1 LGHNA and CDR2 YSLEER. This CDR3 is 13 amino acids long. The V end lost 1 base, the J end lost 5 bases, and 8 bases lay between the germline ends. The DNA of the CDR3 is TGCGCCAGCAGCCAAGTAGACGCGGAGACCCAGTACTTC. It is translated as CASSQVDAETQYF.

This clonotype has a count of ten or more. This sequence joins TRBV4-2 and TRBJ1-6; D gene unclear. V was shortened by 4 bases and J by 10 bases, with 20 bases between the two germline ends. CDR1 is LGHNA and CDR2 is YNFKEQ in the germline V gene. This CDR3 is built from 16 residues. In DNA, the CDR3 is TGTGCCAGCAGCCCGAGCCTTGGAGAGAGAGGGTCACCCCTCCACTTT. This gives the protein CASSPSLGERGSPLHF.

Note on this clonotype: The junction shows a germline mismatch at one end, possibly a read error. The chain links TRBV18 to TRBJ1-5; 8 nucleotides agree with TRBD1. Germline V gene sequence: CDR1 KGHSH, CDR2 LQKENI. The CDR3 totals 15 residues. This chain's CDR3 is CASSGQGALNQPQNF. The CDR3, as DNA: TGTGCCAGCTCCGGGCAGGGGGCGCTCAATCAGCCCCAGAATTTT.

This clonotype was recorded at least ten times. This chain uses TRBV6-2 or TRBV6-3 with TRBJ2-7, with 7 nucleotides matching TRBD2. The CDR3 runs to 16 residues. Looked up from germline, CDR1 is MNHEY and CDR2 is SVGEGT. J was trimmed by 1 base and V by 6 bases; bases with no gene match: 12. CDR3 sequence (DNA): TGTGCCAGCAGAAACGACCGGGACTATGGGTCCTACGAGCAGTACTTC. It specifies CASRNDRDYGSYEQYF.

A remark on this clonotype: A much larger clone differs from this one at a single base, so this may be a read error. This chain links TRBV28 with TRBJ2-3; 8 nucleotides line up with TRBD2. The V segment lost 10 bases and the J segment 1 base; nucleotides outside the gene matches: 7. Germline V gene lookup returns CDR1 MDHEN and CDR2 SYDVKM. This CDR3 region has 14 residues. The CDR3 bases are TGTGCCACCACGAGCGGGAGCTGCACAGATACGCAGTATTTT. It codes for CATTSGSCTDTQYF.